This T cell receptor (beta chain) was sequenced in a study of blood T cells in healthy people across ages. The use of a sample-barcoded 5' primer and a J-beta primer mix characterized a second PCR of roughly 6 to 11 cycles. Using its own MiXCR run on the 5' RACE reads, TCRdb lists one record per CDR3 protein. The sample consists of about 320,000 distinct CDR3 sequences, 25% to 30% of them appearing once. The CDR3 has 15 residues. The germline V gene encodes CDR1 MDHEN and CDR2 SYDVKM. Each donor's blood draw was around 10 milliliters of peripheral blood. The sequence was obtained from a woman aged 70-85 years in good health. The sequencing input was blood. The chain joins TRBV28 to TRBJ2-5; TRBD1 matches 8 bases. The end of the DNA aligns better with TRBJ2-1, so the J call may be wrong. The DNA for the CDR3 is TGTGCCAGTAACCAATTATGGAGACAGGGGAATGAGCAGTTCTTC. It specifies CASNQLWRQGNEQFF.